Below, 3 T cell receptor beta chains from the same sample are listed, as sequenced in a study of T-cell reconstitution after alpha-beta-depleted transplantation in children. During its preparation, the TCRbeta library received unique molecular identifiers. TCRdb passed the PCR reads through MiXCR, listing each CDR3 protein once. The sample yields 70,000 or so distinct CDR3 sequences, around 9.9% seen once. The sample here was PBMCs, taken before TCRalphabeta/CD19-depleted stem cell transplant. The receptors here all came from a boy aged 10-17 years with acute myeloid leukemia, due to receive a stem cell transplant.

This clonotype appeared many times. V usage is TRBV4-3 and J usage is TRBJ1-1, with unresolved D. This CDR3 region has 15 residues. V was pared by 0 bases and J by 5 bases, with 13 bases between. Germline V gene lookup returns CDR1 LGHNA and CDR2 YSLEER. The DNA for the CDR3 is TGCGCCAGCAGCCAAGACCCGGGTGTGGGGACTGAAGCTTTCTTT. Its protein is CASSQDPGVGTEAFF.

This clonotype was detected ten times or more. The V gene is TRBV6-5, the J gene TRBJ2-2; D possibly corresponds to TRBD2 (5 bases). The CDR3 contains 14 residues. Between the trimmed V and J ends, which lost 0 bases and 6 bases, there was a span of 8 bases. The germline V gene has CDR1 MNHEY and CDR2 SVGAGI. CDR3 sequence: CASSYSSGAGELFF. In nucleotides, the CDR3 is TGTGCCAGCAGTTACTCTTCCGGGGCCGGGGAGCTGTTTTTT.

The table lists this clonotype with a count of one. This chain joins TRBV27 and TRBJ2-5; 7 bases line up with TRBD2. CDR1 MNHEY and CDR2 SMNVEV come from the germline V gene (reference sequence). The CDR3 has 13 residues. The J segment lost 5 bases and the V segment lost 5 bases, leaving 5 bases of the junction unmatched. The CDR3 DNA follows: TGTGCCAGCAGTCGGGGGGTCCGGGAGACCCAGTACTTC. It specifies CASSRGVRETQYF.